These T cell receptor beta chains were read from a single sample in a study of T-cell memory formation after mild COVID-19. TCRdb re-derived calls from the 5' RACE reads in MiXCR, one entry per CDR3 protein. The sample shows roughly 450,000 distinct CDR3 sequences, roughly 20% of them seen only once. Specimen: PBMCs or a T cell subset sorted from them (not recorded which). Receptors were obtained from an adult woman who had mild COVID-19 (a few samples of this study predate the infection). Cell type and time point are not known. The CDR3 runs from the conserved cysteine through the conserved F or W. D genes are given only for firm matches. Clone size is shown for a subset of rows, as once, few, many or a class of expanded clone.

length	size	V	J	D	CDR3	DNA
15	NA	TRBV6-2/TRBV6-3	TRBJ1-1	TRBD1	CASIPRQGGYTEAFF	TGTGCCAGCATACCTCGACAGGGAGGTTACACTGAAGCTTTCTTT
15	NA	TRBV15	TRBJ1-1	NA	CATSRTSSVGTEAFF	TGTGCCACCAGCAGGACGAGCAGCGTGGGGACTGAAGCTTTCTTT
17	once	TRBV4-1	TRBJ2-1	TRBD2	CASSPGPQRGGRNEQFF	TGCGCCAGCAGCCCGGGGCCCCAACGGGGGGGCCGCAATGAGCAGTTCTTC
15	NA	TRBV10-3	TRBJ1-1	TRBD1	CAIRAGQGANTEAFF	TGTGCCATCAGGGCCGGACAGGGGGCGAACACTGAAGCTTTCTTT
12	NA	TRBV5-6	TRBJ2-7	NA	CASSLEFHEQYF	TGTGCCAGCAGCTTGGAATTCCACGAGCAGTACTTC
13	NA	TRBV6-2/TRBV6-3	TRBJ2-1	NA	CATQKDSYNEQFF	TGTGCCACCCAGAAGGACAGCTACAATGAGCAGTTCTTC
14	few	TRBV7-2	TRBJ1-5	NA	CASSLDRVTQPQHF	TGTGCCAGCAGCTTAGACAGGGTTACTCAGCCCCAGCATTTT
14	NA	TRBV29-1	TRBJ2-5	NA	CSVERGDLGETQYF	TGCAGCGTCGAGCGTGGGGACCTAGGGGAGACCCAGTACTTC
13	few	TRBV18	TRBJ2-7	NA	CASSPTGREEQYF	TGTGCCAGCTCACCAACAGGGAGGGAAGAGCAGTACTTC
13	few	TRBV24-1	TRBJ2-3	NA	CATSDGSGDTQYF	TGTGCCACCAGTGACGGGAGTGGGGATACGCAGTATTTT
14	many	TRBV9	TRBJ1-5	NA	CASSVDGANQPQHF	TGTGCCAGCAGCGTGGACGGCGCCAATCAGCCCCAGCATTTT
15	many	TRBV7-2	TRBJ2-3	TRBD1	CASSLGQGRTDTQYF	TGTGCCAGCAGCCTGGGACAGGGAAGGACAGATACGCAGTATTTT
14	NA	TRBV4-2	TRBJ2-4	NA	CASSQDLGATIQYF	TGTGCCAGCAGCCAAGATTTGGGCGCCACCATTCAGTACTTC
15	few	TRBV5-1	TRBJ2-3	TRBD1	CASSYGGTGRDTQYF	TGCGCCAGCAGCTATGGAGGGACAGGGCGAGATACGCAGTATTTT
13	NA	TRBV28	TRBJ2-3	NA	CASSSHLRDTQYF	TGTGCCAGCAGTTCCCACCTTAGGGATACGCAGTATTTT
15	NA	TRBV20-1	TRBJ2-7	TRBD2	CSASVLSGRAYEQYF	TGCAGTGCTAGCGTTCTCAGCGGGAGGGCCTACGAGCAGTACTTC
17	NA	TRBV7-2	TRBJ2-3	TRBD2	CASSFRDWREREDTQYF	TGTGCCAGCAGCTTCCGGGACTGGCGGGAGAGGGAAGATACGCAGTATTTT
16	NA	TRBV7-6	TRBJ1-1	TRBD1	CASSLPPQTGYTEAFF	TGTGCCAGCAGCTTACCTCCTCAGACAGGGTACACTGAAGCTTTCTTT
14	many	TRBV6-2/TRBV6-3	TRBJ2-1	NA	CASSYSDSYNEQFF	TGTGCCAGCAGTTACTCGGACAGTTACAATGAGCAGTTCTTC
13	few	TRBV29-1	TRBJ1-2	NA	CSAGTVGDYGYTF	TGCAGCGCAGGGACCGTAGGGGACTATGGCTACACCTTC
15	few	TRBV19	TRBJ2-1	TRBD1	CASSTPGQIYNEQFF	TGTGCCAGTAGTACACCGGGACAGATCTACAATGAGCAGTTCTTC
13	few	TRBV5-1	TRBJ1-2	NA	CASSLREYDGYTF	TGCGCCAGCAGCTTGCGAGAATATGATGGCTACACCTTC
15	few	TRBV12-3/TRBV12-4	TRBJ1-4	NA	CASSTHRRGGEKLFF	TGTGCCAGCAGCACCCATCGACGGGGAGGGGAAAAACTGTTTTTT
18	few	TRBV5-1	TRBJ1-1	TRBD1	CASSWPTGQSNLNTEAFF	TGCGCCAGCAGCTGGCCCACGGGACAGTCCAACTTGAACACTGAAGCTTTCTTT
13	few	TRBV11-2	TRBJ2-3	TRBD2	CATQGLELDTQYF	TGTGCCACGCAGGGACTAGAGTTAGATACGCAGTATTTT
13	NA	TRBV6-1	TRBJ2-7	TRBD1	CASRLQGPYEQYF	TGTGCCAGCAGGCTACAGGGGCCATACGAGCAGTACTTC
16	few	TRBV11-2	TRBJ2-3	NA	CASSPLGAGGRRTQYF	TGTGCCAGCAGCCCCCTCGGCGCCGGGGGGCGTCGTACGCAGTATTTT
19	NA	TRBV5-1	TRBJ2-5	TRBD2	CASSLAGLAGAQYQETQYF	TGCGCCAGCAGCTTGGCCGGGCTAGCGGGGGCCCAGTACCAAGAGACCCAGTACTTC
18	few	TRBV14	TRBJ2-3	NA	CASSLSLTTTGLTDTQYF	TGTGCCAGCAGCCTGAGCCTCACTACTACAGGGCTCACAGATACGCAGTATTTT
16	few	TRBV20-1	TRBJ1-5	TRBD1	CSALDRGTYGNQPQHF	TGCAGTGCTTTGGACAGGGGGACGTATGGCAATCAGCCCCAGCATTTT
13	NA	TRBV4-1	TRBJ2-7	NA	CASSQGSGYEQYF	TGCGCCAGCAGCCAAGGAAGCGGCTACGAGCAGTACTTC
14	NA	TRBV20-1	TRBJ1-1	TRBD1	CSAVDRGYVTEAFF	TGCAGTGCTGTGGACAGGGGTTATGTCACTGAAGCTTTCTTT
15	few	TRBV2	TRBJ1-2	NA	CASSEAGTSNYGYTF	TGTGCCAGCAGTGAAGCGGGGACGTCTAACTATGGCTACACCTTC
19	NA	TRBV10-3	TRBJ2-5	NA	CAISESGTVNRHRGETQYF	TGTGCCATCAGTGAGTCAGGGACGGTCAACAGACATCGAGGAGAGACCCAGTACTTC
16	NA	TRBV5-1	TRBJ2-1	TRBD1	CASSPPGQAQTNEQFF	TGCGCCAGCAGCCCACCCGGACAGGCCCAAACCAATGAGCAGTTCTTC
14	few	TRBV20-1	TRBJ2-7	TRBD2	CSAPLAVPPYEQYF	TGCAGTGCCCCTCTAGCGGTTCCCCCCTACGAGCAGTACTTC
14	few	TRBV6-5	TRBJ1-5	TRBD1	CASSTTGGRQPQHF	TGTGCCAGCAGCACGACAGGGGGTCGTCAGCCCCAGCATTTT
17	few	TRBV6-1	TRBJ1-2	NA	CASSGGARILANYGYTF	TGTGCCAGCAGTGGTGGGGCCCGCATTTTAGCTAACTATGGCTACACCTTC
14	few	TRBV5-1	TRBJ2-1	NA	CASSLNRAGNEQFF	TGCGCCAGCAGCTTGAATCGCGCGGGGAATGAGCAGTTCTTC
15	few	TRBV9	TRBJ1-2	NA	CASSALGGPNYGYTF	TGTGCCAGCAGTGCCTTGGGGGGCCCTAACTATGGCTACACCTTC